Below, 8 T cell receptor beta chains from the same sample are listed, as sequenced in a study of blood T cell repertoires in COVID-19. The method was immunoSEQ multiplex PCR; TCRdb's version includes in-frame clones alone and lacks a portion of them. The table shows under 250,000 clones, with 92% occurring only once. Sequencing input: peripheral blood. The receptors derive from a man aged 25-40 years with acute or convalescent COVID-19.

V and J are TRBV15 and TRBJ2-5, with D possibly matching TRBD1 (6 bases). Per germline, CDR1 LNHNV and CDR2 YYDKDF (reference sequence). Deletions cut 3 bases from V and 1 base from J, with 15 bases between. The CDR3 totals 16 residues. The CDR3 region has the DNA TGTGCCACCAGCAGGGGGGCTTTGACATTCCAAGAGACCCAGTACTTC. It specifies CATSRGALTFQETQYF.

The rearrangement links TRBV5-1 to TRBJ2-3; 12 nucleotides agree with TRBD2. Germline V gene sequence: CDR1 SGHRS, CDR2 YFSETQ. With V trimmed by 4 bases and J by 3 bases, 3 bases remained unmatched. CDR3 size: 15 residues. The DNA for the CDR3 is TGCGCCAGCAGCACCGGACTAGCGGGGACAGATACGCAGTATTTT. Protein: CASSTGLAGTDTQYF.

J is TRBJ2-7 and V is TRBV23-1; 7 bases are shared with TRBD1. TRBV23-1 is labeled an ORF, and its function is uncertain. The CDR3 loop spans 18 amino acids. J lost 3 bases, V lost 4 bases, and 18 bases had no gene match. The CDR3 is CASSRERRPGGRGYEQYF. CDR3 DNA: TGCGCCAGCAGTCGAGAGCGTCGACCAGGGGGTAGGGGCTACGAGCAGTACTTC.

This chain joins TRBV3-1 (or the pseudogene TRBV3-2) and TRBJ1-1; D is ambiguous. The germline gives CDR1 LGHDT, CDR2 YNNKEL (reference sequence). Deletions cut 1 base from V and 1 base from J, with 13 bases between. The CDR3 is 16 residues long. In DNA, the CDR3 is TGTGCCAGCAGCCAAGGGAATGCCATAGCGAACACTGAAGCTTTCTTT. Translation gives CASSQGNAIANTEAFF.

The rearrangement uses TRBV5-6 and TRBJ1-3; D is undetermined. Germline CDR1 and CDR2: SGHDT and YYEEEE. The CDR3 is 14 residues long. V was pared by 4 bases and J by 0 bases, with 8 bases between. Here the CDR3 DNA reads TGTGCCAGCAGCCGGAGAAGCTCTGGAAACACCATATATTTT. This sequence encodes CASSRRSSGNTIYF.

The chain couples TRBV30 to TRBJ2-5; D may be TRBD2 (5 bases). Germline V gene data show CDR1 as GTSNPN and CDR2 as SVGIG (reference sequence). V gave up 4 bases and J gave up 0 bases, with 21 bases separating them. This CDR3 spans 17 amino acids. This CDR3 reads CAWMNTRRLPYQETQYF. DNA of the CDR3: TGTGCCTGGATGAATACTCGACGACTACCATACCAAGAGACCCAGTACTTC.

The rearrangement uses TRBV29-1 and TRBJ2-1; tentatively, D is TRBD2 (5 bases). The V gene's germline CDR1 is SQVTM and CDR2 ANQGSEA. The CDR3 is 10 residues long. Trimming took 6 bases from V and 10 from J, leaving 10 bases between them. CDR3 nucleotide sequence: TGCAGCGTGGGGAGTGGCGAGCAGTTCTTC. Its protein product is CSVGSGEQFF.

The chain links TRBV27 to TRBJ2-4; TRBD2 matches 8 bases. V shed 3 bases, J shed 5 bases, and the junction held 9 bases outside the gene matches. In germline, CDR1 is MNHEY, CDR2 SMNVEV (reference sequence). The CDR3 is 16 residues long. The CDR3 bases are TGTGCCAGCAGTTTCTCCCGGGGGGGGCGTCAAAACATTCAGTACTTC. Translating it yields CASSFSRGGRQNIQYF.